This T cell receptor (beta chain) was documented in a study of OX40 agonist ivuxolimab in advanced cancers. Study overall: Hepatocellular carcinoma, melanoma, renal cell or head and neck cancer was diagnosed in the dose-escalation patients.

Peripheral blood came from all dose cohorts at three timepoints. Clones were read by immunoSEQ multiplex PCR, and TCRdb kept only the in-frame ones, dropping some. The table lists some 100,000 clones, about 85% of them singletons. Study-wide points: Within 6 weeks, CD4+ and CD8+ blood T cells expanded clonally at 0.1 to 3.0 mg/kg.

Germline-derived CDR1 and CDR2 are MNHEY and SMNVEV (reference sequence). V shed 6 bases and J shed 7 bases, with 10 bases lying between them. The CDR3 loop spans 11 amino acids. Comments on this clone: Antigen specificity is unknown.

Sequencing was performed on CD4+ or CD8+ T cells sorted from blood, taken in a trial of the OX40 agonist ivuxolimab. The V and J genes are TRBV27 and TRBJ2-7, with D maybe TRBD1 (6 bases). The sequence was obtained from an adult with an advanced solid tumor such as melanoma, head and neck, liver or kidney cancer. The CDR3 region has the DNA TGTGCCAGCAGGGGGGCTGAGGAGCAGTACGTC. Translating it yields CASRGAEEQYV.